The 8 T cell receptor beta chains below come from one sample, sequenced in a study of T cells in Graves' hyperthyroidism and ophthalmopathy. RNA transcripts gave rise to amplified TCR beta CDR3 regions. First-round RT-PCR with HTBI primers amplified the TCR CDR3 region. TCRdb itself ran the multiplex PCR reads through MiXCR, one entry per CDR3 protein. Of a few hundred thousand distinct CDR3 sequences in the sample, approximately 15% were seen once. Sequencing was carried out using blood. The receptors originated from a woman under 40 with Graves' hyperthyroidism.

The chain is built from TRBV27 and TRBJ1-3; the D is unclear. From germline, CDR1 is MNHEY and CDR2 SMNVEV (reference sequence). Trimming removed 6 bases at V and 3 bases at J, with 9 bases between. The CDR3 extends over 13 amino acids. The DNA of the CDR3 is TGTGCCAGCAGCACCCTCTTTGGAAACACCATATATTTT. Encoded protein: CASSTLFGNTIYF.

This clonotype was picked up many times. J is TRBJ2-1 and V is TRBV5-1; 9 nucleotides match TRBD2. The ends lost 4 bases at V and 6 bases at J; junction bases unmatched: 8. The germline CDR1 and CDR2 sequences are SGHRS and YFSETQ. The CDR3 is 15 amino acids. CDR3 protein: CASSVAGAGSNEQFF. The CDR3 nucleotides are TGCGCCAGCAGCGTAGCGGGGGCGGGGTCCAATGAGCAGTTCTTC.

This clonotype was detected many times. The V call is TRBV12-3 or TRBV12-4, the J call TRBJ2-5, with 9 bases aligning to TRBD2. This CDR3 is 16 amino acids long. Losses at the gene ends were 3 bases for V and 1 base for J; bases not matched to a gene: 6. As DNA, the CDR3 is TGTGCCAGCAGTTTGTATGATAGCGGGAGCCAAGAGACCCAGTACTTC. Its protein is CASSLYDSGSQETQYF.

This clonotype came up many times. This sequence joins TRBV28 and TRBJ2-1; D possibly corresponds to TRBD1 (6 bases). This CDR3 has 16 amino acids. Trimming cost V 8 bases and J 7 bases, with 24 bases left between them. The V gene's germline CDR1 is MDHEN and CDR2 SYDVKM. As DNA, the CDR3 is TGTGCCAGCTCCTCGCCAGGGGCTACCCTTGGGAATGAGCAGTTCTTC. Protein: CASSSPGATLGNEQFF.

This clonotype was seen repeatedly, ten times or more. The chain has TRBV2 and TRBJ1-5; no definite D call. CDR1 is SNHLY, CDR2 FYNNEI, per germline. This CDR3 is built from 14 residues. V was cut by 2 bases and J by 7 bases, with 12 bases left in between. The CDR3 DNA sequence: TGTGCCAGCAGTGAACGCCAGGTTACGCAGCCCCAGCATTTT. Translating it yields CASSERQVTQPQHF. The whole variable domain, filled in from reference TRBV2 and TRBJ1-5, reads EPEVTQTPSHQVTQMGQEVILRCVPISNHLYFYWYRQILGQKVEFLVSFYNNEISEKSEIFDDQFSVERPDGSNFTLKIRSTKLEDSAMYFCASSERQVTQPQHFGDGTRLSIL.

Many counts were recorded for this clonotype. The chain uses TRBV18 and TRBJ2-1, with TRBD2 identical over 7 bases. With 6 bases clipped from V and 1 base from J, the junction kept 6 bases outside the gene matches. Germline V CDR1 and CDR2: KGHSH, LQKENI. The length of the CDR3 is 15 residues. The CDR3 DNA is TGTGCCAGCTCTTCGGGACTATCGTCCTACAATGAGCAGTTCTTC. Protein sequence: CASSSGLSSYNEQFF.

This clonotype has ten or more counts. The genes are TRBV7-2 and TRBJ2-2; 14 positions agree with TRBD2. This CDR3 spans 15 amino acids. The V gene end was trimmed by 5 bases and the J gene end by 6 bases; junction bases not matched to a gene: 2. Germline V gives CDR1 SGHTA, CDR2 FQGNSA. The CDR3 coding sequence is TGTGCCAGCAGCCTGGGACTAGCGGGAGCCGGGGAGCTGTTTTTT. This encodes CASSLGLAGAGELFF.

This clonotype came up a few times. The V gene is TRBV9, the J gene TRBJ2-1; no firm D call. The CDR3 extends over 13 amino acids. Per germline, CDR1 SGDLS and CDR2 YYNGEE. V was shortened by 1 base and J by 6 bases, with 8 bases between the two germline ends. The DNA for the CDR3 is TGTGCCAGCAGCGTAAAGGGCTTCAATGAGCAGTTCTTC. The encoded protein is CASSVKGFNEQFF.